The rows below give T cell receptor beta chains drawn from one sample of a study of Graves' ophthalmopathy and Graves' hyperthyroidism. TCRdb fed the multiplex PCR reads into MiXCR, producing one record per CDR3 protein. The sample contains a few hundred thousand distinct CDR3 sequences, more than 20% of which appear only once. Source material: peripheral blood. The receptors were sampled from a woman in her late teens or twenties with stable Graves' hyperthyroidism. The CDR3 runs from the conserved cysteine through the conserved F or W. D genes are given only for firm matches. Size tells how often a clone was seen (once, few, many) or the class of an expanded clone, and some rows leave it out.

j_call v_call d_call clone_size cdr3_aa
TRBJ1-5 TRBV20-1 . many CSAAVGNQPQHF
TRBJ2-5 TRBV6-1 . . CASRPGGGAGETQYF
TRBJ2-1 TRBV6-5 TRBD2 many CASSSSSGGEFF
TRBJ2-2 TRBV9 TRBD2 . CASSEGLAGAGELFF
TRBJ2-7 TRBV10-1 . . CASRRPSYEQYF
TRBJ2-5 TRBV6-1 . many CASSEAWDNVTVLLETQYF
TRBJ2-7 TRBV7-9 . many CASSVDSYEQYF
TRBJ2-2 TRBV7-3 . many CASSLAGVNGELFF
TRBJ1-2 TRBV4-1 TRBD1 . CASSHAVRDRAFGGYTF
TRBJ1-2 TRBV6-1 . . CASSEEDSAYGYTF
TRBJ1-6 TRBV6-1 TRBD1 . CASSATGVDSPLHF
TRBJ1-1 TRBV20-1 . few CSASEGTEAFF
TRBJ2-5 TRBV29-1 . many CSVDIGGRETQYF
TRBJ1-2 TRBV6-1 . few CASSDGSYGYTF
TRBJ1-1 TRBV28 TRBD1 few CASSSGQPNTEAFF
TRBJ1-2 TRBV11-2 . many CASSLSLGGNYGYTF
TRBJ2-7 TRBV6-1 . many CASSDAGVHEQYF
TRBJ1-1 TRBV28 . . CASSLPLAGNTEAFF
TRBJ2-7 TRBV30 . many CAWSVGGGAYEQYF
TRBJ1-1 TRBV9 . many CASSVVPSAAEAFF
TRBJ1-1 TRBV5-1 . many CASSLGLVGAEAFF
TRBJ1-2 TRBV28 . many CVSSLIGGYGYTF
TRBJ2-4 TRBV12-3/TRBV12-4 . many CASSLSPRIAKNIQYF
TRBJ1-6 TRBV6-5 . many CASSYRGGQASPLHF
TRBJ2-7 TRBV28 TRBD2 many CASSLPGTSYEQYF
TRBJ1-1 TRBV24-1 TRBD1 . CATSDRGTGSEAFF